A selection of T cell receptor beta chains follows, all from one sample in a study of shared clonotypes between healthy human individuals. Repertoires were generated with immunoSEQ multiplex PCR, while TCRdb's copy carries only in-frame clones and drops some. The table lists fewer than 650,000 clones, about 79% of them singletons. Source material: PBMCs. These receptors were obtained from a woman aged 40-49 years in good health. Some clones in this sample may be carry-over from other donors' samples. Both conserved end residues are part of each CDR3. The D gene is left open where the match is weak. Some rows mark clone size as missing; the rest say once, few, many or name a class of expanded clone.

D	V	size	J	DNA	CDR3
TRBD2	TRBV7-2	NA	TRBJ2-5	TGTGCCAGCAGCCCCGGGCTAGCGGAAGAGACCCAGTACTTC	CASSPGLAEETQYF
NA	TRBV21-1	medium-sized	TRBJ2-7	TGTGCCAGCAGCAAACTTCGGGGACCCTTAAGGGGTACCTACGAGCAGTACTTC	CASSKLRGPLRGTYEQYF
TRBD1	TRBV23-1	NA	TRBJ2-7	TGCGCCAGCAGCCTAGAGACGGGACAGGGGCCTTACGAGCAGTACTTC	CASSLETGQGPYEQYF
NA	TRBV28	NA	TRBJ2-5	TGTGCCAGCAGTTTGTACAGGGAGAGAGAGACCCAGTACTTC	CASSLYRERETQYF
NA	TRBV5-1	once	TRBJ2-3	TGCGCCAGCAGCTTGGTGCGATGGGGAGATACGCAGTATTTT	CASSLVRWGDTQYF
NA	TRBV10-3	NA	TRBJ2-7	TGTGCCATCAGTGACCGAAGGGGGGACAGCGCCTACGAGCAGTACTTC	CAISDRRGDSAYEQYF
NA	TRBV28	NA	TRBJ2-5	TGTGCCAGCAGGCGTACACAGCAAGAGACCCAGTACTTC	CASRRTQQETQYF
TRBD1	TRBV4-2	NA	TRBJ1-2	TGTGCCAGCAGCCAAAATAGGGGCAGGGGGTCCTATGGCTACACCTTC	CASSQNRGRGSYGYTF
NA	TRBV2	NA	TRBJ1-3	TGTGCCGGACGGAGGGGAGGGTCGGGAAACACCATATATTTT	CAGRRGGSGNTIYF
TRBD2	TRBV5-1	NA	TRBJ2-5	TGCGCCACCAGTGATGGAGAACGCCGCGGGGCTAGCGGAGACTTC	CATSDGERRGASGDF
NA	TRBV27	NA	TRBJ1-5	TGTGCCCGCTACCCCCTTGATTATAGCAATCAGCCCCAGCATTTT	CARYPLDYSNQPQHF
NA	TRBV7-3	NA	TRBJ2-1	TGTGCCAGCAGCTTTCAGGATAGCTCCTACAATGAGCAGTTCTTC	CASSFQDSSYNEQFF
TRBD1	TRBV9	few	TRBJ1-1	TGTGCCAGCAGCGAGGCCCCAGGGGGGACTGAAGCTTTCTTT	CASSEAPGGTEAFF
TRBD1	TRBV18	few	TRBJ1-2	TGTGCCAGCTCACCAGGGGACAGTCTCTATGGCTACACCTTC	CASSPGDSLYGYTF
TRBD1	TRBV9	NA	TRBJ1-2	TGTGCCAGCAGCGTGGGGGACAGGCACAACTACGGCTACACCTTC	CASSVGDRHNYGYTF
NA	TRBV4-1	NA	TRBJ1-1	TGCGCCAGCAGCCAAGTAAGGCTGAACACTGAAGCTTTCTTT	CASSQVRLNTEAFF
TRBD1	TRBV19	NA	TRBJ2-7	TGTGCCAGTAGTATATCCCTTCCCGGGACAGGGCGCGCTAGCGCGTACTACGAGCAGTACTTC	CASSISLPGTGRASAYYEQYF
TRBD1	TRBV18	NA	TRBJ1-2	TGTGCCAGCTCACCGGGACAGGAGAATGGCTACACCTTC	CASSPGQENGYTF
NA	TRBV4-2	NA	TRBJ2-2	TGTGCCAGCAGCCAAGATCCGGGGGCGCGGACCGGGGAGCTGTTTTTT	CASSQDPGARTGELFF
TRBD1	TRBV5-1	NA	TRBJ2-7	TGCGCCAGCAGCCTGGGACAGGGGATCGAGCAGTACTTC	CASSLGQGIEQYF
TRBD1	TRBV27	NA	TRBJ1-1	TGTGCCAGCCCGAGCAGGGGGCGGGGCACTGAAGCTTTCTTT	CASPSRGRGTEAFF
TRBD1	TRBV29-1	many	TRBJ2-1	TGCAGTGCCGGGGGAAGGACAGGGGCCTACAATGAGCAGTTCTTC	CSAGGRTGAYNEQFF
TRBD2	TRBV29-1	NA	TRBJ2-1	TGCAGCGTTGCGGGTCGGGGACTAGCTCAATGGGAGGCGGGTGAGCAGTTCTTC	CSVAGRGLAQWEAGEQFF
NA	TRBV4-3	few	TRBJ1-2	TGCGCCAGCAGCCAAGACCGAGCAAGATTCTATGGCTACACCTTC	CASSQDRARFYGYTF
TRBD2	TRBV7-2	NA	TRBJ2-2	TGTGCCAGCAGCCTAAGACTAGCGGGAGGGGTCGGGGAGCTGTTTTTT	CASSLRLAGGVGELFF
NA	TRBV28	NA	TRBJ1-2	TGTGCCAGCAGTTTAATGGGGGTTGGCTACACCTTC	CASSLMGVGYTF
TRBD2	TRBV6-6	NA	TRBJ2-7	TGTGCCAGCAGTTACGGGGGGAGGGCCTACGAGCAGTACTTC	CASSYGGRAYEQYF
NA	TRBV30	NA	TRBJ1-3	TGTGCCTGGAGGGAGCATTGGGACTCTGGAAACACCATATATTTT	CAWREHWDSGNTIYF
NA	TRBV19	NA	TRBJ2-2	TGTGCCAGTAGTGTGTTAGCTGTCACCGGGGAGCTGTTTTTT	CASSVLAVTGELFF
NA	TRBV7-9	NA	TRBJ2-1	TGTGCCAGCAGCTGGGGAAGCTCCTACAATGAGCAGTTCTTC	CASSWGSSYNEQFF
NA	TRBV7-2	many	TRBJ2-7	TGTGCCAGCAGCCCACAGAGAACCAGCTACGAGCAGTACTTC	CASSPQRTSYEQYF
NA	TRBV19	NA	TRBJ2-2	TGTGCCAGTAGTATTCCTGGGCGGAACACCGGGGAGCTGTTTTTT	CASSIPGRNTGELFF
NA	TRBV27	NA	TRBJ1-1	TGTGCCAGCAGTTTTATCGGCAGAGATGAAGCTTTCTTT	CASSFIGRDEAFF
NA	TRBV15	NA	TRBJ1-5	TGTGCCACCAGCAGAGATGGGGGAAGCGGTCAGCCCCAGCATTTT	CATSRDGGSGQPQHF
NA	TRBV13	NA	TRBJ1-1	TGTGCCAGCACCCTAGGAGCAGGGCCGGGAGCTTTCTTT	CASTLGAGPGAFF
NA	TRBV2	once	TRBJ1-3	TGTGCCAGCAGGCTATCTTCAGGGCAAGGAAACACCATATATTTT	CASRLSSGQGNTIYF
NA	TRBV7-3	many	TRBJ1-6	TGTGCCAGCAGCTTGAGCTCCTATAATTCACCCCTCCACTTT	CASSLSSYNSPLHF
TRBD2	TRBV6-4	few	TRBJ2-1	TGTGCCAGCAGTGTCAGCGGGAGCTCCTACAATGAGCAGTTCTTC	CASSVSGSSYNEQFF
NA	TRBV13	NA	TRBJ2-7	TGTGCCAGCAGCAGGAACGACATTAACTACGAGCAGTACTTC	CASSRNDINYEQYF
NA	TRBV28	once	TRBJ2-3	TGTGCCAGCGCCTTGGCGGGAGATACGCAGTATTTT	CASALAGDTQYF
NA	TRBV7-9	NA	TRBJ1-4	TGTGCCAGCAGCCCAGGACGGACAACTAATGAAAAACTGTTTTTT	CASSPGRTTNEKLFF
NA	TRBV5-1	few	TRBJ2-5	TGCGCCAGCAGCTTGAGTTTCTTTAAAGAGACCCAGTACTTC	CASSLSFFKETQYF
TRBD2	TRBV7-7	NA	TRBJ2-2	TGTGCCAGCAGCTCTGAACTAGCGGGAGGGCCCAGCGGGGAGCTGTTTTTT	CASSSELAGGPSGELFF
TRBD1	TRBV7-2	NA	TRBJ2-1	TGTGCCAGCAGCTTAGTTGTCTGGGACAGAGACAATGAGCAGTTCTTC	CASSLVVWDRDNEQFF
TRBD2	TRBV7-9	NA	TRBJ2-3	TGTGCCAGCAGCACCGGGACTAACACAGATACGCAGTATTTT	CASSTGTNTDTQYF
TRBD2	TRBV6-5	NA	TRBJ2-7	TGTGCCAGCAGGAGGACTAGCGGGACCTACGAGCAGTACTTC	CASRRTSGTYEQYF
TRBD1	TRBV29-1	NA	TRBJ2-3	TGCAGCGTTGAAGGACAGGGGGCGCGGACAGATACGCAGTATTTT	CSVEGQGARTDTQYF
NA	TRBV5-1	NA	TRBJ1-2	TGCGCCAGCAACCGCGAAGGAAGCTCTAACTATGGCTACACCTTC	CASNREGSSNYGYTF
NA	TRBV5-4	NA	TRBJ1-2	TGTGCCAGCAGCTTGGTGGGGCAGGGTGTATATGGCTACACCTTC	CASSLVGQGVYGYTF
NA	TRBV30	NA	TRBJ1-6	TGTGCCTGGAGGGCCTCCTATAATTCACCCCTCCACTTT	CAWRASYNSPLHF
TRBD2	TRBV19	NA	TRBJ2-1	TGTGCCAGCAAGCGGGGACTAGATTACAATGAGCAGTTCTTC	CASKRGLDYNEQFF
TRBD1	TRBV10-1	NA	TRBJ1-1	TGCGCCAGCAGGGGACAGTTTGTAGCTTTCTTT	CASRGQFVAFF
NA	TRBV5-8	NA	TRBJ1-5	TGTGCCAGCAGCCCCCTTGGGAATCAGCCCCAGCATTTT	CASSPLGNQPQHF
TRBD2	TRBV2	NA	TRBJ2-3	TGTGCCAGCAGTGACGGGCTAGCGGACACCACAGATACGCAGTATTTT	CASSDGLADTTDTQYF